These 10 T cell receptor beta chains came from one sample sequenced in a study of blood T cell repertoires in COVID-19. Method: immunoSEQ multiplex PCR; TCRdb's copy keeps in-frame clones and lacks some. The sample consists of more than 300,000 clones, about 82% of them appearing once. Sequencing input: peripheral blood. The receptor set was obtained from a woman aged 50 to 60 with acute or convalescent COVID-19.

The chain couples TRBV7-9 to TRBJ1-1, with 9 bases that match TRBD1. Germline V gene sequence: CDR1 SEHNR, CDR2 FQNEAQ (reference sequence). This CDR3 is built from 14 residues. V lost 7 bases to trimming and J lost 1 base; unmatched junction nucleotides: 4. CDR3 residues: CASTVQGANTEAFF. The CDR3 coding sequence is TGTGCCAGCACCGTACAGGGGGCGAACACTGAAGCTTTCTTT.

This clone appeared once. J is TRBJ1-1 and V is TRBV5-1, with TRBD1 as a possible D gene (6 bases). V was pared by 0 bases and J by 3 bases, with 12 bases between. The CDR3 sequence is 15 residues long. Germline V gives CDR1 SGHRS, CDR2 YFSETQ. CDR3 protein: CASSLESGGYTEAFF. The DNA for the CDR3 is TGCGCCAGCAGCTTGGAGTCGGGGGGCTACACTGAAGCTTTCTTT.

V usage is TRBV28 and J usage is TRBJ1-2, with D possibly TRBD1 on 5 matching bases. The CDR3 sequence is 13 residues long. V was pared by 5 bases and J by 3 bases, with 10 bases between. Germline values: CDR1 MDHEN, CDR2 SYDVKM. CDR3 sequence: CASSMTAYYGYTF. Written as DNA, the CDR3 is TGTGCCAGCAGTATGACAGCTTACTATGGCTACACCTTC.

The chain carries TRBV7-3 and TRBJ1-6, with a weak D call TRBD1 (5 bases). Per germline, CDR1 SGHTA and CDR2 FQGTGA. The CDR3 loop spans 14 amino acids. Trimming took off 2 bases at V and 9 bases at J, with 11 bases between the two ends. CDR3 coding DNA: TGTGCCAGCAGCTTAGGGGGGTTTCGTTCACCCCTCCACTTT. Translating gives CASSLGGFRSPLHF.

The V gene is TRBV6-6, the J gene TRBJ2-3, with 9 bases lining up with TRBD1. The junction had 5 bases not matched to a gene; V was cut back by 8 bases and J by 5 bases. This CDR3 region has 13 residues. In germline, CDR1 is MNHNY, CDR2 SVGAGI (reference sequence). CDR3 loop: CASGTGSRDTQYF. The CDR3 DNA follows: TGTGCCAGCGGGACAGGGAGTAGAGATACGCAGTATTTT.

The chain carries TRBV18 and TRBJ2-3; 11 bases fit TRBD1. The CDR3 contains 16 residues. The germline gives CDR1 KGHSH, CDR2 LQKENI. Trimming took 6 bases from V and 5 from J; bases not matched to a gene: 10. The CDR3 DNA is TGTGCCAGCTCGCCCTTCCGGGACAGGGGGGGAGATACGCAGTATTTT. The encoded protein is CASSPFRDRGGDTQYF.

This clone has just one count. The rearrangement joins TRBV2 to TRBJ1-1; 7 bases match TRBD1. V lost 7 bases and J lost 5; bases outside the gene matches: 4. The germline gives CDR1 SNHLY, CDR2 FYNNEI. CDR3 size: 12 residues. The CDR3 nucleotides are TGTGCCAGCATTCTACAGGGGACTGAAGCTTTCTTT. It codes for CASILQGTEAFF.

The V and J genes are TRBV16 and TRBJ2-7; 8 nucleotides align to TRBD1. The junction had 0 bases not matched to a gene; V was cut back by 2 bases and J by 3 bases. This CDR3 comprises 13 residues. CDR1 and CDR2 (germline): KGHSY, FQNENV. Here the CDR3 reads CASSQGTGYEQYF. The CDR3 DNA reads TGTGCCAGCAGCCAAGGGACAGGCTACGAGCAGTACTTC.

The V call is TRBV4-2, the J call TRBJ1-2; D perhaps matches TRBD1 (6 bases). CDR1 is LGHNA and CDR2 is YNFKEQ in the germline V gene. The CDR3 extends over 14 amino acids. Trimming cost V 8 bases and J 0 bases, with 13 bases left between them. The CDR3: CASSTGYANYGYTF. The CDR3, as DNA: TGTGCCAGCTCGACAGGCTATGCTAACTATGGCTACACCTTC.

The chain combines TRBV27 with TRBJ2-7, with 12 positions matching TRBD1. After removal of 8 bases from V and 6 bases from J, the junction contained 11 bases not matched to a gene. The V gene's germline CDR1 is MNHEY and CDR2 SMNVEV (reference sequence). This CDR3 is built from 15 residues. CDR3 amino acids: CASGQGGTGGGEQYF. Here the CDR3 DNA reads TGTGCCAGCGGCCAAGGAGGGACAGGGGGCGGCGAGCAGTACTTC.